These T cell receptor beta chains were read from a single sample in a study of cytomegalovirus exposure and HLA in healthy donors. Profiled with immunoSEQ multiplex PCR; TCRdb holds only in-frame clones, not every one. The repertoire includes 140,000 to 150,000 clones, just over 65% of them detected once, and around 6.3% sits in the top ten. The sequenced sample consisted of PBMCs. All receptors derive from a woman aged 55-70 years in good health and CMV-seronegative. CDR3s include the opening cysteine and the closing phenylalanine or tryptophan. D genes are given only for firm matches. Clone size appears in some rows only: once, few, many, or a class for an expanded clone.

j_call v_call d_call clone_size cdr3_aa cdr3_nt
TRBJ2-3 TRBV7-3 - - CASSSPGLGLDTQYF TGTGCCAGCAGCTCCCCGGGACTTGGACTAGATACGCAGTATTTT
TRBJ1-5 TRBV18 TRBD1 - CASSLGQTNQPQHF TGTGCCAGCTCACTGGGACAGACCAATCAGCCCCAGCATTTT
TRBJ1-2 TRBV9 - - CASSPAGQNYGYTF TGTGCCAGCAGCCCAGCGGGGCAGAACTATGGCTACACCTTC
TRBJ1-2 TRBV5-5 TRBD1 - CASSTGQGYGYTF TGTGCCAGCAGCACCGGACAGGGCTATGGCTACACCTTC
TRBJ2-7 TRBV11-2 - large CASSFNYEQYF TGTGCCAGCAGCTTTAACTACGAGCAGTACTTC
TRBJ2-1 TRBV28 TRBD2 once CASSPGLVIEQFF TGTGCCAGCAGCCCGGGACTAGTGATTGAGCAGTTCTTC
TRBJ1-1 TRBV10-2 TRBD1 - CAASSTGGTTEAFF TGCGCCGCAAGCTCAACAGGGGGGACCACTGAAGCTTTCTTT
TRBJ1-2 TRBV12-5 - once CASGLSGNYGYTF TGTGCTAGTGGTTTGTCCGGTAACTATGGCTACACCTTC
TRBJ1-3 TRBV18 TRBD1 - CASSPLRQGNSGNTIYF TGTGCCAGCTCACCACTCCGACAGGGAAACTCTGGAAACACCATATATTTT
TRBJ2-1 TRBV9 - - CASTRQGSYNEQFF TGTGCCAGCACCAGGCAGGGATCCTACAATGAGCAGTTCTTC
TRBJ1-1 TRBV11-3 - - CASSLGGENTEAFF TGTGCCAGCAGCTTAGGGGGCGAGAACACTGAAGCTTTCTTT
TRBJ1-1 TRBV5-1 - - CASSPLQGNTEAFF TGCGCCAGCAGCCCGTTACAGGGGAACACTGAAGCTTTCTTT
TRBJ2-1 TRBV7-3 - - CASSLVGGEVGEQFF TGTGCCAGCAGCTTAGTTGGCGGGGAGGTCGGGGAGCAGTTCTTC
TRBJ2-4 TRBV5-1 - - CASSLSSRLDGIQYF TGCGCCAGCAGCTTATCCTCCCGACTAGACGGCATTCAGTACTTC
TRBJ1-1 TRBV7-2 - - CASEREGNTEAFF TGTGCCAGCGAACGGGAGGGGAACACTGAAGCTTTCTTT
TRBJ1-1 TRBV7-2 TRBD1 - CASSPTGTGRLAFF TGTGCCAGCAGCCCCACCGGGACAGGGCGTCTCGCTTTCTTT
TRBJ2-1 TRBV7-8 - - CASSLVLGSYNEQFF TGTGCCAGCAGCTTAGTTCTCGGGAGCTACAATGAGCAGTTCTTC
TRBJ2-5 TRBV27 TRBD1 - CASSTRRDRGLETQYF TGTGCCAGCAGTACGAGGCGAGACAGGGGGCTGGAGACCCAGTACTTC
TRBJ1-2 TRBV5-1 TRBD1 - CASSLGPRGRDNYGYTF TGCGCCAGCAGCTTGGGCCCCAGGGGGCGCGATAACTATGGCTACACCTTC
TRBJ1-6 TRBV14 TRBD1 - CASSLRRGESTPLHF TGTGCCAGCAGCCTCCGCAGGGGGGAAAGTACACCCCTCCACTTT
TRBJ1-5 TRBV19 TRBD1 - CASRPQGGTSAQHF TGTGCCAGTAGGCCACAGGGGGGGACGTCGGCCCAGCATTTT
TRBJ2-3 TRBV2 - few CASIPRGRASTDTQYF TGTGCCAGCATCCCCCGCGGCAGGGCGAGCACAGATACGCAGTATTTT
TRBJ2-3 TRBV4-1 TRBD1 - CASSQILDRRTDTQYF TGCGCCAGCAGCCAAATCCTGGACAGGCGCACAGATACGCAGTATTTT
TRBJ2-4 TRBV5-4 - - CASSPRTEDIQYF TGTGCCAGCAGCCCCAGGACGGAGGACATTCAGTACTTC
TRBJ2-3 TRBV19 - - CASSIAPTVGDTQYF TGTGCCAGTAGTATAGCGCCCACAGTCGGAGATACGCAGTATTTT
TRBJ1-5 TRBV19 - - CASSIGWQSNQPQHF TGTGCCAGTAGTATAGGGTGGCAGTCAAATCAGCCCCAGCATTTT
TRBJ1-5 TRBV18 TRBD1 - CASSPRGQGTQPQHF TGTGCCAGCTCACCACGGGGACAGGGAACACAGCCCCAGCATTTT
TRBJ2-1 TRBV25-1 - - CASSEFYEQFF TGTGCCAGCAGTGAATTCTATGAGCAGTTCTTC
TRBJ2-7 TRBV5-6 TRBD2 - CASSPTTSGSLYEQYF TGTGCCAGCAGTCCTACTACTAGCGGGAGTTTATACGAGCAGTACTTC
TRBJ2-5 TRBV5-1 TRBD2 - CASKLRASGQETQYF TGCGCCAGCAAATTGAGAGCTAGCGGACAAGAGACCCAGTACTTC
TRBJ2-7 TRBV21-1 - - CASSKGKGKGSYEQYF TGTGCCAGCAGCAAAGGAAAGGGGAAGGGCTCCTACGAGCAGTACTTC
TRBJ2-3 TRBV4-1 TRBD2 - CASSQGQRDLDTQYF TGCGCCAGCAGCCAAGGCCAGCGGGATCTAGATACGCAGTATTTT
TRBJ2-1 TRBV28 - - CASSPQAHRNEQFF TGTGCCAGCAGTCCACAGGCCCATCGCAATGAGCAGTTCTTC
TRBJ1-2 TRBV5-1 - few CASSLVSGQLEGYTF TGCGCCAGCAGCTTGGTGTCAGGGCAGTTAGAAGGCTACACCTTC
TRBJ2-3 TRBV5-1 - - CASSLNILDSTDTQYF TGCGCCAGCAGCTTGAATATCCTAGACAGCACAGATACGCAGTATTTT
TRBJ1-2 TRBV28 - - CATIGGYRVAGYTF TGTGCCACTATCGGAGGCTACAGGGTAGCCGGCTACACCTTC
TRBJ2-2 TRBV6-4 - - CASSDLAFGAGELFF TGTGCCAGCAGTGACCTCGCCTTCGGGGCCGGGGAGCTGTTTTTT
TRBJ2-1 TRBV29-1 TRBD1 - CSATDRDNEQFF TGCAGCGCCACGGACAGGGACAATGAGCAGTTCTTC
TRBJ2-7 TRBV10-3 - - CAISDSSYEQYF TGTGCCATCAGTGACAGTTCCTACGAGCAGTACTTC
TRBJ2-3 TRBV5-1 - - CASSLLGGTDTQYF TGCGCCAGCAGCTTGCTAGGGGGCACAGATACGCAGTATTTT
TRBJ1-3 TRBV5-1 - - CASSLEMGNTIYF TGCGCCAGCAGCTTAGAGATGGGAAACACCATATATTTT
TRBJ1-5 TRBV7-8 TRBD1 - CASSSGQGRNQPQHF TGTGCCAGCAGCTCTGGACAGGGCCGCAATCAGCCCCAGCATTTT
TRBJ1-2 TRBV19 - - CASPSRVTHGYTF TGTGCCAGTCCAAGTCGGGTTACTCATGGCTACACCTTC
TRBJ2-2 TRBV18 - few CASSPSVLGAGELFF TGTGCCAGCTCACCCTCAGTCCTAGGGGCCGGGGAGCTGTTTTTT
TRBJ2-7 TRBV9 - - CASSVKKQYF TGTGCCAGCAGCGTCAAAAAGCAGTACTTC
TRBJ1-1 TRBV9 - - CASSVAVWATEAFF TGTGCCAGCAGCGTAGCGGTTTGGGCCACTGAAGCTTTCTTT
TRBJ1-2 TRBV29-1 - - CSVPLGPDSGGLSYGYTF TGCAGCGTCCCCCTAGGTCCGGACAGTGGGGGCCTAAGCTATGGCTACACCTTC
TRBJ1-4 TRBV6-1 - few CASSPGGADEKLFF TGTGCCAGCAGCCCCGGAGGGGCGGATGAAAAACTGTTTTTT
TRBJ2-7 TRBV18 - - CASSPRQGHYEQYF TGTGCCAGCTCACCACGTCAGGGCCACTACGAGCAGTACTTC
TRBJ2-4 TRBV6-6 - - CASSDPRGIQYF TGTGCCAGCAGCGACCCTCGCGGGATTCAGTACTTC
TRBJ2-5 TRBV19 - - CASRPGIQETQYF TGTGCCAGTAGGCCGGGAATCCAAGAGACCCAGTACTTC
TRBJ2-3 TRBV28 - - CASSSPGLQGGTDTQYF TGTGCCAGCAGTAGTCCGGGACTCCAAGGTGGGACAGATACGCAGTATTTT
TRBJ2-6 TRBV7-8 TRBD1 - CASSLSRQGAGANVLTF TGTGCCAGCAGCTTATCGCGACAGGGGGCTGGGGCCAACGTCCTGACTTTC
TRBJ2-3 TRBV23-1 TRBD2 once CASSQSRRGGRFTDTQYF TGCGCCAGCAGTCAATCAAGGCGGGGGGGCCGATTCACAGATACGCAGTATTTT
TRBJ2-1 TRBV4-2 - - CASSQDSLNEQFF TGTGCCAGCAGCCAAGACTCCCTCAATGAGCAGTTCTTC
TRBJ2-7 TRBV6-5 TRBD2 - CASSLAGGSYEQYF TGTGCCAGCAGCCTAGCGGGGGGTTCCTACGAGCAGTACTTC
TRBJ1-2 TRBV19 TRBD1 few CASSIDRRGQGPPNYGYTF TGTGCCAGTAGTATAGATAGGCGGGGACAGGGACCGCCTAACTATGGCTACACCTTC
TRBJ1-2 TRBV6-5 TRBD1 - CASSSPDRVGYTF TGTGCCAGCAGTTCCCCGGACAGGGTCGGCTACACCTTC
TRBJ2-3 TRBV11-3 - - CASSLDLRDTQYF TGTGCCAGCAGCTTAGATCTCAGGGATACGCAGTATTTT
TRBJ2-5 TRBV13 TRBD2 - CASSLLSSGPKTQYF TGTGCCAGCAGCTTACTGTCTAGCGGGCCAAAGACCCAGTACTTC